This T cell receptor beta chain was retrieved from a study of PD-1 blockade in classical Hodgkin lymphoma. About the research overall: It was nivolumab at 3 mg/kg, given intravenously every 2 weeks, that patients received.

V was clipped by 5 bases and J by 10 bases, with 12 bases between them. The length of the CDR3 is 12 residues. Per the germline V gene, CDR1 is SEHNR and CDR2 is FQNEAQ (reference sequence). General observations from the study: Some patients began nivolumab under 1 year after ASCT. These patients were excluded from later analyses. Still unresolved is the cause of the repertoire differences, which may be disease activity or prior therapy. It was CD4+ TCR diversity, not CD8+, that rose significantly by C4D1.

On this clone itself: What it binds is not known.

Relapse after autologous stem cell transplantation occurred in every patient, and brentuximab vedotin exposure varied. Here immunoSEQ multiplex PCR was the method, and the copy in TCRdb shows in-frame clones only, minus some. The sample includes some 39,000 clones, roughly 86% of them seen just once. The origin of this receptor is a human donor with classical Hodgkin lymphoma. The chain employs TRBV7-9 and TRBJ2-1; no definite D call. Sample: peripheral blood mononuclear cells (PBMCs), taken at baseline. The CDR3 is CASSRTANEQFF. In DNA form, the CDR3 reads TGTGCCAGCAGCCGGACCGCGAACGAGCAGTTCTTC.